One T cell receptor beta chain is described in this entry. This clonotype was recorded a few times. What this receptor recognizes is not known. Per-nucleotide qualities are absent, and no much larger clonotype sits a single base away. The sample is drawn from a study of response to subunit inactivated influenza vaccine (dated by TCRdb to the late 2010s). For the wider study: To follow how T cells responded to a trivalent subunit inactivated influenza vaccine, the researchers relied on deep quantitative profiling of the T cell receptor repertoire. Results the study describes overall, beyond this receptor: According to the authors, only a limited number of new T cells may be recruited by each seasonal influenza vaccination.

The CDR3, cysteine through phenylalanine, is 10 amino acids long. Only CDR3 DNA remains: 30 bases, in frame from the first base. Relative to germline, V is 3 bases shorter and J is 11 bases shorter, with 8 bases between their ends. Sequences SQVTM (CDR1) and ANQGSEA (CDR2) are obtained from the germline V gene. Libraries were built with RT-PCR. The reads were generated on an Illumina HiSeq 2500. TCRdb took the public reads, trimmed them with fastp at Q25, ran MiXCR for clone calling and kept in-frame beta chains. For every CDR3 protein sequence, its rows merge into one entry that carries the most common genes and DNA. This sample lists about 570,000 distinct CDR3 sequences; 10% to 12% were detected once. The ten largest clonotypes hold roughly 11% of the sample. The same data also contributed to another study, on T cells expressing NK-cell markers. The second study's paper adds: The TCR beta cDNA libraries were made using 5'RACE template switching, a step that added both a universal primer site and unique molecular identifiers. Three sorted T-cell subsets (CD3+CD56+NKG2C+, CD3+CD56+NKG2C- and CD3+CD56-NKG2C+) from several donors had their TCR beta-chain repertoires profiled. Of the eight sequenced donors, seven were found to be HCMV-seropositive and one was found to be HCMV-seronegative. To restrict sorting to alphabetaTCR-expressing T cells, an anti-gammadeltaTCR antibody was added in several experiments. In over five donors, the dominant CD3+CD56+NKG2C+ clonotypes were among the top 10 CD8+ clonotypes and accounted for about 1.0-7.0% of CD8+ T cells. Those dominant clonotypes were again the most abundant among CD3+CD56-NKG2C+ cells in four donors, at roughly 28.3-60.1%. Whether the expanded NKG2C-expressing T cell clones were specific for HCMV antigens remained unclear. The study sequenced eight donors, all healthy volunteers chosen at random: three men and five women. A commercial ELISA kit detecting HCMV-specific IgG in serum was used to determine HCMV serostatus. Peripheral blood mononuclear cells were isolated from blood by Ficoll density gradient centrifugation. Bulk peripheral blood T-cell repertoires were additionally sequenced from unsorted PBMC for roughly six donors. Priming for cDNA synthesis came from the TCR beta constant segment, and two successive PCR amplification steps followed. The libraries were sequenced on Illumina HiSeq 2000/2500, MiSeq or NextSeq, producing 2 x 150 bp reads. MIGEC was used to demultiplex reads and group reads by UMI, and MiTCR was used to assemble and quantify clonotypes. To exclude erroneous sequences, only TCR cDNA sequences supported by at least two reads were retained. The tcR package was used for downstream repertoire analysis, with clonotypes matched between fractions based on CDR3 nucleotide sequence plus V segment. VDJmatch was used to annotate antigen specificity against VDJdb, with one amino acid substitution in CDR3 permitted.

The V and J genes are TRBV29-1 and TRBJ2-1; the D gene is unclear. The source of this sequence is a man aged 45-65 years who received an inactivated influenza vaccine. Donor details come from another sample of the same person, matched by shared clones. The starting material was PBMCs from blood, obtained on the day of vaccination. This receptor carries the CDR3 CSVDMGKQFF. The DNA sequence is TGCAGCGTTGACATGGGCAAGCAGTTCTTC.